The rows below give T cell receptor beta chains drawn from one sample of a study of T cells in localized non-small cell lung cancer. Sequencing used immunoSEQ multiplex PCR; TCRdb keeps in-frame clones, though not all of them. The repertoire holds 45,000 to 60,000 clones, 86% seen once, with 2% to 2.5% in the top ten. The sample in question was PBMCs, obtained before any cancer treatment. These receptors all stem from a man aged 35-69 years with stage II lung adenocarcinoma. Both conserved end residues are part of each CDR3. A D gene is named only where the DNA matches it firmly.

CDR3: CASSSQALADTQYF
V: TRBV9
D: NA

CDR3: CASSGRQGVYYGYTF
V: TRBV2
D: TRBD1

CDR3: CASSLGTGAGDTQYF
V: TRBV5-4
D: TRBD1

CDR3: CAISGQTGMNTEAFF
V: TRBV10-3
D: TRBD1

CDR3: CASSLEGQSATQYF
V: TRBV5-1
D: TRBD1

CDR3: CASTPGQDQETQYF
V: TRBV6-1
D: TRBD1

CDR3: CASSEEGNQPQHF
V: TRBV9
D: NA

CDR3: CASSVSSQRGAIYEQYF
V: TRBV6-1
D: NA

CDR3: CSARAENTQYF
V: TRBV20-1
D: NA

CDR3: CASSPNGQAQETQYF
V: TRBV18
D: TRBD1